This entry lists 14 T cell receptor beta chains sequenced from one sample in a study of response to subunit inactivated influenza vaccine. TCRdb analysed the RT-PCR reads with MiXCR anew, one entry per CDR3 protein. Of approximately 310,000 distinct CDR3 sequences listed, roughly 22% are singletons. The sequences come from PBMCs from blood, collected less than 22 months after vaccination. These receptors were collected from a man between 50 and 69 years old who received an inactivated influenza vaccine.

The rearrangement links TRBV12-3 or TRBV12-4 to TRBJ2-1, with 8 bases aligning to TRBD2. The J segment lost 8 bases and the V segment lost 6 bases, leaving 24 bases of the junction unmatched. CDR3 length: 19 amino acids. The CDR3 loop is CASRDTYLGNSGNLYEQFF. As DNA, the CDR3 is TGTGCCAGCAGAGACACGTATCTCGGCAATAGCGGGAACCTTTATGAGCAGTTCTTC.

This clonotype was seen only a few times. The gene calls are TRBV5-1 and TRBJ2-1, with 12 nucleotides matching TRBD2. Looked up from germline, CDR1 is SGHRS and CDR2 is YFSETQ. V lost 4 bases and J lost 5; bases outside the gene matches: 7. The CDR3 runs to 16 residues. CDR3 residues: CASSQRTSGVNNEQFF. As DNA, the CDR3 is TGCGCCAGCAGCCAAAGGACTAGCGGGGTGAACAATGAGCAGTTCTTC. The whole variable domain, filled in from reference TRBV5-1 and TRBJ2-1, reads KAGVTQTPRYLIKTRGQQVTLSCSPISGHRSVSWYQQTPGQGLQFLFEYFSETQRNKGNFPGRFSGRQFSNSRSEMNVSTLELGDSALYLCASSQRTSGVNNEQFFGPGTRLTVL.

In its sample, this clonotype was seen many times. The chain carries TRBV7-9 and TRBJ1-1; D might be TRBD1 (6 bases). Trimming left V 7 bases short and J 5 bases short, with 20 bases between. The length of the CDR3 is 15 residues. CDR1 is SEHNR, CDR2 FQNEAQ, per germline (reference sequence). The CDR3 loop reads CASTAWVGGRTEAFF. The DNA for the CDR3 is TGTGCCAGCACCGCCTGGGTGGGGGGCAGGACTGAAGCTTTCTTT.

The chain employs TRBV29-1 and TRBJ2-7, with D perhaps TRBD1 (5 bases). The CDR3 covers 14 residues. Per germline, CDR1 SQVTM and CDR2 ANQGSEA. V lost 7 bases to trimming and J lost 2 bases, with 18 bases between them. The CDR3 region is CSAWNEDSTYEQYF. CDR3 nucleotides: TGCAGCGCATGGAATGAAGACAGCACCTACGAGCAGTACTTC.

Remarks on this clonotype: One end of the junction is discordant with germline, which a read error may explain. This sequence joins TRBV5-4 and TRBJ1-2; tentatively, D is TRBD1 (5 bases). Germline V gene data show CDR1 as SGHNT and CDR2 as YYREEE (reference sequence). The length of the CDR3 is 13 residues. The CDR3 loop reads CASRSGTSYGYTF. CDR3 in DNA: TGTGCCAGCAGGTCCGGGACGAGCTATGGCTACACCTTT. Combining the CDR3 with reference TRBV5-4 and TRBJ1-2 gives the whole variable domain ETGVTQSPTHLIKTRGQQVTLRCSSQSGHNTVSWYQQALGQGPQFIFQYYREEENGRGNFPPRFSGLQFPNYSSELNVNALELDDSALYLCASRSGTSYGYTFGSGTRLTVV.

This clonotype showed up just a few times. The chain employs TRBV6-1 and TRBJ2-1; D not certain. This CDR3 region has 16 residues. In germline, CDR1 is MNHNS, CDR2 SASEGT. V was clipped by 6 bases and J by 1 base, with 16 bases between them. In DNA, the CDR3 is TGTGCCAGCAGCCGAAGCTGGGATGGGTCCTACAATGAGCAGTTCTTC. It specifies CASSRSWDGSYNEQFF.

The V call is TRBV4-2, the J call TRBJ1-1; 7 bases line up with TRBD1. The CDR3 length is 13 residues. Unmatched junction bases numbered 5, after V lost 4 bases and J lost 6 bases. Germline V gene lookup returns CDR1 LGHNA and CDR2 YNFKEQ. CDR3 protein: CASSPRDSAEAFF. CDR3 bases: TGTGCCAGCAGCCCTCGGGACAGTGCTGAAGCTTTCTTT.

This clonotype was picked up many times. The CDR3 loop is CASSESTSGRASEQYF. The CDR3 DNA follows: TGTGCCAGCAGTGAGTCTACTAGCGGGAGGGCCTCCGAGCAGTACTTC. The chain employs TRBV25-1 and TRBJ2-7; 13 bases match TRBD2. CDR1 and CDR2 (germline): MGHDK, SYGVNS. The CDR3 contains 16 residues. The ends lost 3 bases at V and 6 bases at J; junction bases unmatched: 8.

This chain joins TRBV3-1 and TRBJ1-1, with no clear D. V gave up 4 bases and J gave up 0 bases, with 9 bases separating them. Germline lookup yields CDR1 LGHDT and CDR2 YNNKEL (reference sequence). CDR3 size: 14 residues. CDR3 residues: CASSLDAMNTEAFF. The CDR3 nucleotides are TGTGCCAGCAGCCTTGACGCGATGAACACTGAAGCTTTCTTT.

The chain is built from TRBV7-9 and TRBJ2-3; D might be TRBD1 (6 bases). Germline V gives CDR1 SEHNR, CDR2 FQNEAQ (reference sequence). V was clipped by 8 bases and J by 6 bases, with 18 bases between them. CDR3 length: 14 residues. Here the CDR3 reads CASSHRAAMDTQYF. The CDR3 DNA reads TGTGCCAGCTCCCACAGGGCCGCCATGGATACGCAGTATTTT.

This clonotype has only a few counts. The gene calls are TRBV7-2 and TRBJ1-5; 8 bases agree with TRBD1. There are 16 residues in the CDR3. CDR1 SGHTA and CDR2 FQGNSA come from the germline V gene. V was clipped by 5 bases and J by 6 bases; unmatched bases: 12. The CDR3 sequence: CASSPHGQGASQPQHF. As DNA, the CDR3 is TGTGCCAGCAGCCCCCACGGGCAGGGGGCGAGTCAGCCCCAGCATTTT.

J is TRBJ1-6 and V is TRBV6-4; D unclear. Per the germline V gene, CDR1 is MRHNA and CDR2 is SNTAGT. V lost 6 bases and J 10 bases, leaving 16 bases between the germline ends. The CDR3 has 14 residues. DNA of the CDR3: TGTGCCAGCAGCTTGGACCCAAAAGGATCACCCCTCCACTTT. Protein product: CASSLDPKGSPLHF.

This clonotype was recorded many times. The chain recombines TRBV18 with TRBJ2-7; 7 bases line up with TRBD2. The junction had 8 bases not matched to a gene; V was cut back by 6 bases and J by 0 bases. Per germline, CDR1 KGHSH and CDR2 LQKENI. The CDR3 is 15 residues long. CDR3 loop: CASSGGELSSYEQYF. The CDR3 DNA reads as TGTGCCAGCTCGGGAGGGGAGTTGAGCTCCTACGAGCAGTACTTC.

This clonotype turned up a few times. The V and J genes are TRBV20-1 and TRBJ1-2; D remains unclear. CDR1 is DFQATT and CDR2 is SNEGSKA in the germline V gene (reference sequence). The germline V and J ends were trimmed by 3 bases and 3 bases, with 14 bases remaining between them. The CDR3 is 14 residues long. The CDR3 region is CSASHLKDHYGYTF. The CDR3 DNA is TGCAGTGCTAGTCACCTGAAGGACCACTATGGCTACACCTTC.